One sample yielded the 9 T cell receptor beta chains listed below, sequenced in a study of cytomegalovirus exposure and HLA in healthy donors. The primer mix had 60 Vbeta and 13 Jbeta primers. Profiling relied on immunoSEQ multiplex PCR, and the TCRdb table lists in-frame clones only, not all of them. The sample yields about 170,000 clones, under 85% seen once. The sequenced material came from PBMCs. These receptors were taken from a female donor in good health and CMV-seronegative.

This sequence joins TRBV7-2 and TRBJ2-3; a weak D match, TRBD2 (5 bases). The CDR3 is made up of 14 amino acids. V lost 5 bases and J 3 bases, leaving 12 bases between the germline ends. Germline CDR1 SGHTA, CDR2 FQGNSA. CDR3 nucleotide sequence: TGTGCCAGCAGCCCCGGGGTTGTGACAGATACGCAGTATTTT. This encodes CASSPGVVTDTQYF.

On this clone itself: The junction departs from the called germline gene at one end, perhaps through a read error. V and J are TRBV7-9 and TRBJ2-7, with D tentatively TRBD2 (7 bases). The CDR3 runs to 16 residues. The germline V gene has CDR1 SEHNR and CDR2 FQNEAQ (reference sequence). CDR3 DNA: TGTTCCAGCAGGAAAGTACGGGGGGCTGAAGGCTACGAGCAGTACTTC. Translated, it gives CSSRKVRGAEGYEQYF.

J is TRBJ2-1 and V is TRBV7-2; the match to TRBD2 covers 10 bases. Germline trimming cut 1 base from V and 8 bases from J; bases unmatched to any gene: 8. CDR3 length: 16 residues. Germline V gene sequence: CDR1 SGHTA, CDR2 FQGNSA. Written as DNA, the CDR3 is TGTGCCAGCAGCTTAGAGTCGCTAGCGGGGGTGGATGAGCAGTTCTTC. It translates to CASSLESLAGVDEQFF.

This rearrangement joins TRBV7-7 to TRBJ2-1; D remains ambiguous. CDR1 and CDR2 (germline): SSHAT, FNYEAQ (reference sequence). CDR3 length: 16 amino acids. The germline V and J ends were trimmed by 6 bases and 9 bases, with 24 bases remaining between them. The CDR3 DNA reads TGTGCCAGCAGTGACTCAGCCGGTACCTCTCTTGGTGAGCAGTTCTTC. It specifies CASSDSAGTSLGEQFF. Full variable domain (missing parts from reference TRBV7-7 and TRBJ2-1): GAGVSQSPRYKVTKRGQDVTLRCDPISSHATLYWYQQALGQGPEFLTYFNYEAQPDKSGLPSDRFSAERPEGSISTLTIQRTEQRDSAMYRCASSDSAGTSLGEQFFGPGTRLTVL.

A single count supports this clone. The chain joins TRBV28 to TRBJ1-6, with TRBD1 matching over 9 bases. Trimming cost V 6 bases and J 5 bases; bases outside gene matches: 5. Germline V lookup: CDR1 MDHEN, CDR2 SYDVKM. This CDR3 has 15 residues. The CDR3 loop reads CASRDRGPNNSPLHF. CDR3 coding DNA: TGTGCCAGCAGGGACAGGGGCCCTAATAATTCACCCCTCCACTTT. The complete variable domain, with remaining parts taken from reference TRBV28 and TRBJ1-6, reads DVKVTQSSRYLVKRTGEKVFLECVQDMDHENMFWYRQDPGLGLRLIYFSYDVKMKEKGDIPEGYSVSREKKERFSLILESASTNQTSMYLCASRDRGPNNSPLHFGNGTRLTVT.

CDR3 amino acids: CASSAFGQGMKIGFF. In DNA, the CDR3 is TGTGCCAGCAGCGCGTTTGGGCAGGGAATGAAAATTGGGTTTTTT. The V gene is TRBV5-8, the J gene TRBJ1-4, with D possibly being TRBD1 (5 bases). CDR1 is SGHTS and CDR2 is YDEGEE in the germline V gene. The CDR3 contains 15 residues. V shed 4 bases and J shed 16 bases, with 26 bases lying between them.

CDR3 residues: CAWSVLIGGGDGYTF. The CDR3 nucleotides read TGTGCCTGGAGTGTACTTATCGGGGGAGGGGATGGCTACACCTTC. V is TRBV30 and J is TRBJ1-2; TRBD1 is a possible D gene (5 bases). Germline V CDR1 and CDR2: GTSNPN, SVGIG (reference sequence). The V end was cut by 0 bases, the J end by 6 bases, with 17 bases between. The CDR3 consists of 15 residues.

The genes are TRBV6-1 and TRBJ1-2; D might be TRBD1 (6 bases). V dropped 8 bases and J dropped 0 bases, with 16 bases sitting between them. Germline values: CDR1 MNHNS, CDR2 SASEGT. This CDR3 has 15 residues. As DNA, the CDR3 is TGTGCCAGCCAGTATTATGAGGGGGCTAACTATGGCTACACCTTC. Amino acids: CASQYYEGANYGYTF.

The chain uses TRBV28 and TRBJ1-5; D unresolved. This CDR3 is built from 12 residues. From germline, CDR1 is MDHEN and CDR2 SYDVKM. The V end lost 6 bases, the J end lost 5 bases, and 8 bases lay between the germline ends. As DNA, the CDR3 is TGTGCCAGCAGGGGCGTAGATCAGCCCCAGCATTTT. Protein sequence: CASRGVDQPQHF.